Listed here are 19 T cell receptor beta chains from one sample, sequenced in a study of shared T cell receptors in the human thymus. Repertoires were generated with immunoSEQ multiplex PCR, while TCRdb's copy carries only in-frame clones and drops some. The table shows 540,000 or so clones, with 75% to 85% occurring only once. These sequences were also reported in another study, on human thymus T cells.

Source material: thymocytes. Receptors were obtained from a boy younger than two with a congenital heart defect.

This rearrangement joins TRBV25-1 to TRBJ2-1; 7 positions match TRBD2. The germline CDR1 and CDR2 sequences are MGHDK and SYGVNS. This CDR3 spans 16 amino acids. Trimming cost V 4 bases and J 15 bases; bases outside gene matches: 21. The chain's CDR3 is CASSAATLVGGGPPFF. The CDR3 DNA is TGTGCCAGCAGTGCCGCCACCCTAGTTGGCGGGGGACCCCCGTTCTTC.

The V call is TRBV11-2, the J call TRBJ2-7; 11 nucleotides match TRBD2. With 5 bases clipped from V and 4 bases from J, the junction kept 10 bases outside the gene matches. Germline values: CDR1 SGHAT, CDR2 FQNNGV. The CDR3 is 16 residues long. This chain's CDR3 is CASSSPTGTSGYEQYF. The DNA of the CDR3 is TGTGCCAGCAGCAGCCCGACCGGGACTAGCGGTTACGAGCAGTACTTC. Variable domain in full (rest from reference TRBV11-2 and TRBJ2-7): EAGVAQSPRYKIIEKRQSVAFWCNPISGHATLYWYQQILGQGPKLLIQFQNNGVVDDSQLPKDRFSAERLKGVDSTLKIQPAKLEDSAVYLCASSSPTGTSGYEQYFGPGTRLTVT.

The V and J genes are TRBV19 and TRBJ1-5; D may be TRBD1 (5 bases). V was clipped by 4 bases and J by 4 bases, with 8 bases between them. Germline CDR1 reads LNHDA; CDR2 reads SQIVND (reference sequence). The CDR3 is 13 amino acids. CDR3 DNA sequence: TGTGCCAGTAGTAGCGGGGGGAATCAGCCCCAGCATTTT. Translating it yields CASSSGGNQPQHF.

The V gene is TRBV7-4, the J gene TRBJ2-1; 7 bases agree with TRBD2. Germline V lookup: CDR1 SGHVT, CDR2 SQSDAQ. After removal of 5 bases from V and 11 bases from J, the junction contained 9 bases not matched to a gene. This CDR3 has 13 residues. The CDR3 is CASSINRREKQFF. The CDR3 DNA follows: TGTGCCAGCAGCATAAATCGGCGGGAGAAGCAGTTCTTC.

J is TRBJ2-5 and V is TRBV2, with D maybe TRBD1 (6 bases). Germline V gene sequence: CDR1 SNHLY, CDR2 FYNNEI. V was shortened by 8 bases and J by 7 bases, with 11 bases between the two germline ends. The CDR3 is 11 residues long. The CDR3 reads CASGQGRTQYF. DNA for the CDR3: TGTGCCAGCGGTCAGGGGCGGACCCAGTACTTC.

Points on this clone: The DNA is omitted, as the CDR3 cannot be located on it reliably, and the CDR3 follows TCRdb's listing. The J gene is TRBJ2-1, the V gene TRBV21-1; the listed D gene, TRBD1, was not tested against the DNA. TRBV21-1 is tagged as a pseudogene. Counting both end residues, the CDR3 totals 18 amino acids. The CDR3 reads CASSKVGQGAASYNEQFF.

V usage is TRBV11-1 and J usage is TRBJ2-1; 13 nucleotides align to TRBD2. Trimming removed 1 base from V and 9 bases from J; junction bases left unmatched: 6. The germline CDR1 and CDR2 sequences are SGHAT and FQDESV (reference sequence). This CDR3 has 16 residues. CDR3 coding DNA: TGTGCCAGCAGCTTAGGGGAGACTAGCGGGAGGCCTGAGCAGTTCTTC. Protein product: CASSLGETSGRPEQFF.

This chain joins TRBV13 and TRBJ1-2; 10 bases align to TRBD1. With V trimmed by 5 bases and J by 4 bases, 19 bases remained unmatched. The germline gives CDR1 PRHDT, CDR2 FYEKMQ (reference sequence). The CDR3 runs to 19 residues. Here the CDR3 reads CASSLPGPGQGLNGYGYTF. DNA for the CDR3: TGTGCCAGCAGCCTGCCTGGGCCGGGACAGGGGTTGAATGGCTATGGCTACACCTTC.

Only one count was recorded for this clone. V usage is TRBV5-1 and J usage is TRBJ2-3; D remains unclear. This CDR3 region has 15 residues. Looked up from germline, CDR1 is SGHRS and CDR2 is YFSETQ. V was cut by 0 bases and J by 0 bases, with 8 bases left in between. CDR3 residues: CASSLDSSSTDTQYF. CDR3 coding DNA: TGCGCCAGCAGCTTGGACAGCTCTAGCACAGATACGCAGTATTTT.

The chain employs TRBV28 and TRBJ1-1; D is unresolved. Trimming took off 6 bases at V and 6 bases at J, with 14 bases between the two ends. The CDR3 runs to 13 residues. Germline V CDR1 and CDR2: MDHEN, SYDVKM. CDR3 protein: CASSLTEQSEAFF. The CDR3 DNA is TGTGCCAGCAGCCTGACGGAACAGTCTGAAGCTTTCTTT.

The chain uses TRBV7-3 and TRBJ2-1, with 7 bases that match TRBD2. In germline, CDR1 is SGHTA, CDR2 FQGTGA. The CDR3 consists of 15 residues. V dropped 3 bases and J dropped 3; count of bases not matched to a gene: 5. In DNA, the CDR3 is TGTGCCAGCAGCTTGAGGCGGGAGTACTACAATGAGCAGTTCTTC. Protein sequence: CASSLRREYYNEQFF. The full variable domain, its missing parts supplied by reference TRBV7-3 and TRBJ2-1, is GAGVSQTPSNKVTEKGKYVELRCDPISGHTALYWYRQSLGQGPEFLIYFQGTGAADDSGLPNDRFFAVRPEGSVSTLKIQRTERGDSAVYLCASSLRREYYNEQFFGPGTRLTVL.

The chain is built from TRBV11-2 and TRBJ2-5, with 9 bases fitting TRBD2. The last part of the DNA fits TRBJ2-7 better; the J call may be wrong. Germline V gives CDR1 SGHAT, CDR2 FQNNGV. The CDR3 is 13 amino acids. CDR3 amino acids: CASSPTSGYEQYF. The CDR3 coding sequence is TGTGCCAGCAGCCCGACTAGCGGCTACGAGCAGTACTTC.

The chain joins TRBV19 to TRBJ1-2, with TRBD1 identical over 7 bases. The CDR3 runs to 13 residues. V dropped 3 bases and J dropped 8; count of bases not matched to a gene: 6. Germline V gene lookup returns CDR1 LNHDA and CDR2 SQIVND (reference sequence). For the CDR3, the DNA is TGTGCCAGTAGTATCCGGGACAGTCACGGCTACACCTTC. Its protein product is CASSIRDSHGYTF.

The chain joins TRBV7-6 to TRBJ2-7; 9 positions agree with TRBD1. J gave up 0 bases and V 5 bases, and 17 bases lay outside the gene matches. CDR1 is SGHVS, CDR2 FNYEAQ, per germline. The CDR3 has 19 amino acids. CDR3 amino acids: CASSARPGQGNPSSYEQYF. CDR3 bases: TGTGCCAGCAGCGCACGACCGGGACAGGGAAACCCGAGCTCCTACGAGCAGTACTTC.

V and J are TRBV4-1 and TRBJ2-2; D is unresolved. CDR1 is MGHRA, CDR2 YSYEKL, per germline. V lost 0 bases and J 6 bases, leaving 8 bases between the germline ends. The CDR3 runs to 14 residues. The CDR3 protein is CASSQDPGPGELFF. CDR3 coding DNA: TGCGCCAGCAGCCAAGACCCGGGTCCCGGGGAGCTGTTTTTT.

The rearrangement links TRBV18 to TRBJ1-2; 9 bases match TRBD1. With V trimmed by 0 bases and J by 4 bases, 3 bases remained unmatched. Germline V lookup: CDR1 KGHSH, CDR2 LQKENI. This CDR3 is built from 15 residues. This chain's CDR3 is CASSPPQGAGYGYTF. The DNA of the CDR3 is TGTGCCAGCTCACCACCACAGGGGGCTGGCTATGGCTACACCTTC.

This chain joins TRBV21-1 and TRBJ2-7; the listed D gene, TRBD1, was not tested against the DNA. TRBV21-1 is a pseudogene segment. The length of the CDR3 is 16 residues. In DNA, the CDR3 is TGTGCCAGCAGCAAGCCCCCAGGGAAGAGGACCTACGAGCAGTACTTC. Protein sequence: CASSKPPGKRTYEQYF.

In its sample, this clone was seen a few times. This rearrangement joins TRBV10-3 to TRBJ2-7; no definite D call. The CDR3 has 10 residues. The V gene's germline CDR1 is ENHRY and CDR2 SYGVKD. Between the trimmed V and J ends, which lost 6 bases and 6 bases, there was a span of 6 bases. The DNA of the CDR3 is TGTGCCATCAGCTCCCTCGAGCAGTACTTC. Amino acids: CAISSLEQYF.

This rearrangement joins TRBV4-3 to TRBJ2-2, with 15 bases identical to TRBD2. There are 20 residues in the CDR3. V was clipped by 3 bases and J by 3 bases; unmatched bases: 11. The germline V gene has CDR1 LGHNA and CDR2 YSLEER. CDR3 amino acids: CASSHPGLAGGPPDTGELFF. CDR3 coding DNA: TGCGCCAGCAGCCACCCGGGACTAGCGGGAGGACCGCCCGACACCGGGGAGCTGTTTTTT.